This TCR beta chain appears in the sequencing data of a study of radiation and T cells in renal cell carcinoma. On this clone itself: The antigen is unknown.

Study findings and constraints: No pretreatment tumor biopsies were available for baseline clonotypes. From baseline, blood top tumor clonotypes peaked at 2 weeks post-radiation.

This CDR3 has 17 amino acids. CDR1 is SGHRS and CDR2 is YFSETQ in the germline V gene. The junction had 15 bases not matched to a gene; V was cut back by 4 bases and J by 3 bases. Time point described: blood 4 weeks post-SBRT, at nephrectomy. Treatment of the sample: 15 Gy SBRT to primary tumor, nephrectomy 4 weeks later. Nephrectomy followed 15 Gy stereotactic body radiation by 4 weeks. Clear cell pathology was present in this patient's renal cell carcinoma. The repertoire was sequenced with immunoSEQ multiplex PCR; TCRdb's copy has only in-frame clones and lacks some. Counted here are about 78,000 clones, about nine tenths occurring once; the ten biggest clones make up 4.5% to 7%.

The receptor was isolated from a woman aged 70-85 years with renal cell carcinoma. The sample was blood, taken from a patient whose treatment included radiotherapy and nephrectomy. The chain joins TRBV5-1 to TRBJ1-2; 7 bases agree with TRBD1. The chain's CDR3 is CASSQETGRARHYGYTF. The CDR3 nucleotides are TGCGCCAGCAGCCAAGAGACAGGGAGGGCTCGGCACTATGGCTACACCTTC.